The 20 T cell receptor beta chains below were found in one sample sequenced in a study of T-cell reconstitution after alpha-beta-depleted transplantation in children. Preparation of the TCRbeta library was carried out with unique molecular identifiers. From the PCR reads, TCRdb called clonotypes with MiXCR, one entry per CDR3 protein. Here the sample spans 200,000 to 250,000 distinct CDR3 sequences, approximately 10% being singletons. The material was PBMCs, obtained before TCRalphabeta/CD19-depleted stem cell transplant. The receptor source for this set is a child younger than two with acute myeloid leukemia, due to receive a stem cell transplant.

In its sample, this clonotype was seen many times. V usage is TRBV12-3 or TRBV12-4 and J usage is TRBJ1-1, with D unclear. This CDR3 is built from 12 residues. With 2 bases removed from V and 10 bases from J, the gap between germline ends came to 11 bases. CDR3 loop: CASSLLGSTAFF. DNA of the CDR3: TGTGCCAGCAGTTTATTGGGGAGTACAGCTTTCTTT.

This clonotype was detected many times. CDR3 nucleotides: TGCAGTGCCCACGGGGTCGGGAGCCCCTACGAGCAGTACTTC. Translated, it gives CSAHGVGSPYEQYF. The chain has TRBV20-1 and TRBJ2-7, with D perhaps TRBD2 (6 bases). Looked up from germline, CDR1 is DFQATT and CDR2 is SNEGSKA (reference sequence). The ends were cut back, 6 bases at V and 2 bases at J, with 17 bases in the middle. The CDR3 is 14 amino acids.

This clonotype was counted many times. J is TRBJ1-1 and V is TRBV5-5; 7 nucleotides align to TRBD1. Germline V gene sequence: CDR1 SGHKS, CDR2 YYEKEE (reference sequence). The V and J ends lost 7 bases and 1 base, in that order; junction bases with no gene match: 4. This CDR3 spans 13 amino acids. Written as DNA, the CDR3 is TGTGCCAGCGAGAGGGGGCCGAACACTGAAGCTTTCTTT. It yields the protein CASERGPNTEAFF.

The chain is built from TRBV11-1 and TRBJ2-7; D is possibly TRBD2 (6 bases). Between the trimmed V and J ends, which lost 5 bases and 4 bases, there was a span of 12 bases. The CDR3 is 13 residues long. Germline assignment: CDR1 SGHAT and CDR2 FQDESV (reference sequence). CDR3 amino acids: CASSPLEGYEQYF. The CDR3 DNA follows: TGTGCCAGCAGCCCTCTGGAGGGGTACGAGCAGTACTTC.

There are many counts of this clonotype. V is TRBV11-2 and J is TRBJ2-1; possibly TRBD2 for D (6 bases). The CDR3 is 15 amino acids. Germline V gene lookup returns CDR1 SGHAT and CDR2 FQNNGV. V gave up 1 base and J gave up 4 bases, with 11 bases separating them. DNA of the CDR3: TGTGCCAGCAGCTTAGCGGCGGGACTTTACAATGAGCAGTTCTTC. Protein: CASSLAAGLYNEQFF.

This clonotype was seen more than once but under ten times. The chain carries TRBV20-1 and TRBJ2-1, with D perhaps TRBD2 (6 bases). CDR1 DFQATT and CDR2 SNEGSKA come from the germline V gene (reference sequence). There are 14 residues in the CDR3. Trimming took off 2 bases at V and 7 bases at J, with 15 bases between the two ends. CDR3: CSARSWDLLNEQFF. The CDR3 DNA follows: TGCAGTGCTAGATCCTGGGACTTACTTAATGAGCAGTTCTTC.

The chain is built from TRBV10-3 and TRBJ2-1; no clear D gene. V shed 1 base and J shed 3 bases, with 7 bases lying between them. Germline assignment: CDR1 ENHRY and CDR2 SYGVKD. CDR3 length: 14 residues. Written as DNA, the CDR3 is TGTGCCATCAGTGAGTTGGAGATCTACAATGAGCAGTTCTTC. The encoded protein is CAISELEIYNEQFF.

The V and J genes are TRBV7-7 and TRBJ2-1; D gene unclear. V was clipped by 3 bases and J by 4 bases, with 10 bases between them. The V gene's germline CDR1 is SSHAT and CDR2 FNYEAQ (reference sequence). This CDR3 is built from 14 residues. The CDR3 bases are TGTGCCAGCAGCTTCGGCAGAATTTACAATGAGCAGTTCTTC. The encoded protein is CASSFGRIYNEQFF.

This clonotype came up many times. J is TRBJ2-1 and V is TRBV20-1; 12 bases are a match to TRBD2. The trim removed 6 bases at V and 8 bases at J, leaving 11 bases unmatched. This CDR3 contains 15 residues. CDR1 is DFQATT and CDR2 is SNEGSKA in the germline V gene (reference sequence). CDR3 in amino acids: CSASGTSGRQHEQFF. The CDR3 DNA is TGCAGTGCGTCCGGGACTAGCGGGCGGCAGCATGAGCAGTTCTTC.

The chain uses TRBV19 and TRBJ2-7; perhaps TRBD2 as D (5 bases). Looked up from germline, CDR1 is LNHDA and CDR2 is SQIVND (reference sequence). This CDR3 is 14 amino acids long. V was trimmed by 1 base and J by 3 bases, leaving 10 bases between them. The CDR3 is CASSIAPGGYEQYF. CDR3 in DNA: TGTGCCAGTAGTATAGCCCCAGGAGGCTACGAGCAGTACTTC.

Notes on this clonotype: At one end the junction does not follow the germline gene, possibly because of a read error. The gene calls are TRBV29-1 and TRBJ1-5; 7 bases agree with TRBD1. The length of the CDR3 is 14 residues. Germline lookup yields CDR1 SQVTM and CDR2 ANQGSEA. CDR3 bases: TGCGGCGTTGTGGTGTCAGGGGGAAGTCAGCCCCAGCATTTT. It codes for CGVVVSGGSQPQHF.

This clonotype was seen repeatedly, ten times or more. A much larger clone is a single base away; this may be a read error. CDR3 nucleotides: TGTGCCAGCAGCCAGACAGATACGCAGTATTTT. Translated, it gives CASSQTDTQYF. The J gene is TRBJ2-3, the V gene TRBV12-3 or TRBV12-4; D gene uncertain. Trimming took 6 bases from V and 3 from J, leaving 4 bases between them. This CDR3 comprises 11 residues.

This chain joins TRBV7-2 and TRBJ2-3; a possible D gene is TRBD2 (5 bases). Per germline, CDR1 SGHTA and CDR2 FQGNSA. The CDR3 runs 15 residues. V gave up 7 bases and J gave up 2 bases, with 16 bases separating them. As DNA, the CDR3 is TGTGCCAGCAATTTCGCGACGGGATCCACAGATACGCAGTATTTT. It codes for CASNFATGSTDTQYF.

This clonotype was detected a few times. This CDR3 reads CSVSSGTPNEQFF. CDR3 sequence (DNA): TGCAGTGTCTCTAGCGGGACGCCCAATGAGCAGTTCTTC. The rearrangement uses TRBV20-1 and TRBJ2-1; TRBD2 agrees at 9 bases. Losses at the gene ends were 7 bases for V and 6 bases for J; bases not matched to a gene: 7. Germline values: CDR1 DFQATT, CDR2 SNEGSKA (reference sequence). There are 13 residues in the CDR3.

This clonotype was counted ten times or more. The chain couples TRBV5-8 to TRBJ2-7; D assignment may be TRBD1 or TRBD2 (5 bases each). From germline, CDR1 is SGHTS and CDR2 YDEGEE. V lost 5 bases and J lost 7, with 25 bases in between. This CDR3 has 16 amino acids. The CDR3 sequence is CASRDLPGTPGEEQYF. CDR3 bases: TGTGCCAGCAGGGATCTACCGGGGACGCCCGGAGAGGAGCAGTACTTC. Together with reference TRBV5-8 and TRBJ2-7, the CDR3 gives the full variable domain: EAGVTQSPTHLIKTRGQQATLRCSPISGHTSVYWYQQALGLGLQFLLWYDEGEERNRGNFPPRFSGRQFPNYSSELNVNALELEDSALYLCASRDLPGTPGEEQYFGPGTRLTVT.

This clonotype was counted many times. The chain links TRBV20-1 to TRBJ2-5; D gene ambiguous. The CDR3 covers 13 residues. CDR1 and CDR2 (germline): DFQATT, SNEGSKA (reference sequence). V was shortened by 0 bases and J by 3 bases, with 8 bases between the two germline ends. The CDR3 loop is CSAREGGKETQYF. CDR3 nucleotides: TGCAGTGCTAGAGAGGGCGGAAAAGAGACCCAGTACTTC.

Remarks on this clonotype: At one end the junction does not follow the germline gene, possibly because of a read error. The V and J genes are TRBV5-1 and TRBJ1-4; D possibly corresponds to TRBD1 (5 bases). Germline values: CDR1 SGHRS, CDR2 YFSETQ. The CDR3 is made up of 15 amino acids. CDR3 region: CASSLGLQGGEKLVF. The CDR3 bases are TGCGCCAGCAGCTTGGGTTTGCAGGGAGGGGAAAAACTGGTTTTT.

This clonotype was recorded many times. This chain uses TRBV29-1 with TRBJ1-1; D is unclear. V dropped 3 bases and J dropped 4 bases, with 9 bases sitting between them. This CDR3 has 12 residues. Germline CDR1 and CDR2: SQVTM and ANQGSEA. CDR3 coding DNA: TGCAGCGTTGATCATGTCGGCACTGAAGCTTTCTTT. Protein product: CSVDHVGTEAFF.

This clonotype was counted many times. This rearrangement joins TRBV5-1 to TRBJ2-5; 7 positions agree with TRBD1. The ends lost 4 bases at V and 2 bases at J; junction bases unmatched: 5. This CDR3 is built from 14 residues. The germline CDR1 and CDR2 sequences are SGHRS and YFSETQ. CDR3 in DNA: TGCGCCAGCAGCATCGGGACAGTTCAAGAGACCCAGTACTTC. Its protein is CASSIGTVQETQYF.

The sample holds many counts of this clonotype. V usage is TRBV7-2 and J usage is TRBJ2-7; possibly TRBD2 for D (6 bases). This CDR3 has 19 amino acids. Germline-derived CDR1 and CDR2 are SGHTA and FQGNSA. The V end was cut by 2 bases, the J end by 4 bases, with 27 bases between. DNA for the CDR3: TGTGCCAGCAGCTTATACGGCCCTCAAGGCACGGGGGACCGATACGAGCAGTACTTC. Its protein product is CASSLYGPQGTGDRYEQYF. Using reference TRBV7-2 and TRBJ2-7 for the parts outside the CDR3, the full variable domain is GAGVSQSPSNKVTEKGKDVELRCDPISGHTALYWYRQSLGQGLEFLIYFQGNSAPDKSGLPSDRFSAERTGGSVSTLTIQRTQQEDSAVYLCASSLYGPQGTGDRYEQYFGPGTRLTVT.